This T cell receptor beta chain emerged from a study of OX40 agonist ivuxolimab in advanced cancers. Study-wide results and caveats: Partial responders at 0.1-3.0 mg/kg showed near-lowest clonal expansion. The antigen specificity of the peripheral T cells (those that were expanded) was not determined.

On this clone itself: Its cognate antigen is unknown.

Using immunoSEQ multiplex PCR, the repertoire was profiled, and TCRdb retains in-frame clones only, with some absent. The profile covers about 30,000 clones, with around 88% appearing a single time and 25% to 35% taken by the ten largest. Germline V CDR1 and CDR2: SGHAT, FQNNGV. The CDR3 sequence is 14 residues long. V was clipped by 5 bases and J by 6 bases; unmatched bases: 6. This chain joins TRBV11-2 and TRBJ1-4, with 7 bases aligning to TRBD1. The origin of this receptor is an adult with an advanced solid tumor such as melanoma, head and neck, liver or kidney cancer. The source material was CD4+ or CD8+ T cells sorted from blood, sampled in a trial of the OX40 agonist ivuxolimab. The CDR3 DNA follows: TGTGCCAGCAGCCCGAGACAGGGAGATGAAAAACTGTTTTTT. Its translation: CASSPRQGDEKLFF.